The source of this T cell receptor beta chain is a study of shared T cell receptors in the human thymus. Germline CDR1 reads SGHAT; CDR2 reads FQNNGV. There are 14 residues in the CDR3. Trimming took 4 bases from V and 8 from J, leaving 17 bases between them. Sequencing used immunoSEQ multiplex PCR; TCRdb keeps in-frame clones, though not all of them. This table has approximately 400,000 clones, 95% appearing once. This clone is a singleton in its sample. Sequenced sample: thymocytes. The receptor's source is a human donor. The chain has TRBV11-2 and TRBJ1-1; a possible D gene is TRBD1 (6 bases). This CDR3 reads CASSYPRDNSEAFF. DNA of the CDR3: TGTGCCAGCAGCTACCCCCGGGACAATAGCGAAGCTTTCTTT.